This entry is about one T cell receptor (beta chain). This record belongs to a study of T cells after yellow fever vaccination. The V and J ends lost 3 bases and 5 bases, in that order; junction bases with no gene match: 12. The CDR3 extends over 19 amino acids. From germline, CDR1 is LGHNA and CDR2 YSLEER. Each CDR3 protein is one row after TCRdb ran MiXCR on the 5' RACE reads. The sample includes over 120,000 distinct CDR3 sequences, around 6.3% of them seen just once. The starting material was CD4+ T cells sorted from PBMCs, obtained 10 days after the yellow fever booster vaccination. This clonotype was obtained from a man between 25 and 39 years old who received the YFV17D yellow fever vaccine. J is TRBJ2-5 and V is TRBV4-3, with 16 bases lining up with TRBD2. The CDR3 sequence: CASSHNAGTSGRGGETQYF. CDR3 coding DNA: TGCGCCAGCAGCCACAACGCCGGGACTAGCGGGAGGGGTGGTGAGACCCAGTACTTC.